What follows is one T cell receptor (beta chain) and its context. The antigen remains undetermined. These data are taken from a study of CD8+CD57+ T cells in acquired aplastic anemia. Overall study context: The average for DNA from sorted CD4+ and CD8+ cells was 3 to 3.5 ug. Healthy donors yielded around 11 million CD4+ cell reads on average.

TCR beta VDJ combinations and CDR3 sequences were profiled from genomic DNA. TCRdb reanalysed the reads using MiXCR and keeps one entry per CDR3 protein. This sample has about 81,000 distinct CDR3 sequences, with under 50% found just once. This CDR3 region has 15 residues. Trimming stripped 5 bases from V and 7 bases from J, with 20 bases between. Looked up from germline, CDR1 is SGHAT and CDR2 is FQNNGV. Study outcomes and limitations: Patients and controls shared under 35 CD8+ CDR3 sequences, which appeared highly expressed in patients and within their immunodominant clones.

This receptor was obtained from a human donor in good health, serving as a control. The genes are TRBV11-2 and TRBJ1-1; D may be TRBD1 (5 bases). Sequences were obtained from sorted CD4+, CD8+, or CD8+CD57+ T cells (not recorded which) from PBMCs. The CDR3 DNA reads TGTGCCAGCAGCCGAGCTCCCCGGACCGGGGGTGAAGCTTTCTTT. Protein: CASSRAPRTGGEAFF.